These 18 T cell receptor beta chains originate from one sample sequenced in a study of beta chain features in type 1 diabetes. cDNA synthesis used the whole RNA isolate, giving expressed TCRB sequences. The method was immunoSEQ multiplex PCR; TCRdb's version includes in-frame clones alone and lacks a portion of them. The repertoire holds 120,000 to 150,000 clones, with roughly an eighth as singletons. Antigen specificity for these receptors is unknown. Overall study findings and caveats: Shortening that was moderate but significant affected the TCRB CDR3s of Type 1 diabetes patients in all four CD4+ subsets.

Source material: central memory CD4+ T cells from blood. The receptors stem from a man between 18 and 29 years old with type 1 diabetes.

This clone was observed a few times. The rearrangement links TRBV29-1 to TRBJ1-5, with D perhaps TRBD1 (6 bases). CDR1 and CDR2 (germline): SQVTM, ANQGSEA. Trimming cost V 5 bases and J 2 bases, with 13 bases left between them. This CDR3 contains 14 residues. The CDR3 sequence is CSVRGGSGNQPQHF. Here the CDR3 DNA reads TGCAGCGTTCGGGGGGGCTCTGGCAATCAGCCCCAGCATTTT.

The chain uses TRBV28 and TRBJ1-5, with D possibly TRBD1 on 5 matching bases. The CDR3 is 12 amino acids. V lost 7 bases and J 5 bases, leaving 9 bases between the germline ends. Germline CDR1 is MDHEN and CDR2 is SYDVKM. DNA for the CDR3: TGTGCCAGCACTGGGGGGGATCAGCCCCAGCATTTT. Translated, it gives CASTGGDQPQHF.

This chain uses TRBV10-3 with TRBJ2-3, with D unresolved. Between the trimmed V and J ends, which lost 0 bases and 3 bases, there was a span of 13 bases. The CDR3 is made up of 16 amino acids. Germline-derived CDR1 and CDR2 are ENHRY and SYGVKD. The CDR3 nucleotides read TGTGCCATCAGTGAGTCTCTACGAGAGGTGACAGATACGCAGTATTTT. Protein sequence: CAISESLREVTDTQYF.

In this sample, this clone turned up a few times. This may be a read error: a much more frequent sequence differs by one nucleotide. The chain combines TRBV5-6 with TRBJ2-3; D is possibly TRBD1 or TRBD2 (5 bases each). Germline assignment: CDR1 SGHDT and CDR2 YYEEEE. Trimming took off 4 bases at V and 6 bases at J, with 21 bases between the two ends. The CDR3 sequence is 16 residues long. CDR3 nucleotide sequence: TGTGCCAGCAGCACACAACGGGTCGGGGCCGGGGATACGCAGTATTTT. Translated: CASSTQRVGAGDTQYF.

In this sample, this clone turned up a few times. This chain joins TRBV7-9 and TRBJ1-1, with TRBD1 identical over 9 bases. Looked up from germline, CDR1 is SEHNR and CDR2 is FQNEAQ (reference sequence). After removal of 5 bases from V and 1 base from J, the junction contained 14 bases not matched to a gene. CDR3 length equals 18 residues. As DNA, the CDR3 is TGTGCCAGCAGCCCCCCTAGTGGGACAGGGTTGGGGAACACTGAAGCTTTCTTT. Residues: CASSPPSGTGLGNTEAFF.

This clone came up many times. This chain links TRBV7-2 with TRBJ1-2; D unresolved. Germline CDR1 is SGHTA and CDR2 is FQGNSA. Deletions cut 8 bases from V and 7 bases from J, with 8 bases between. The CDR3 runs 10 residues. The CDR3 sequence: CASGDGGYTF. CDR3 nucleotide sequence: TGTGCCAGCGGCGACGGTGGCTACACCTTC.

This clone was seen repeatedly, ten times or more. The J gene is TRBJ1-6, the V gene TRBV7-9; no firm D call. The CDR3 contains 15 residues. Germline V lookup: CDR1 SEHNR, CDR2 FQNEAQ (reference sequence). Between the trimmed V and J ends, which lost 4 bases and 7 bases, there was a span of 14 bases. CDR3 amino acids: CASSSLDGLNSPLHF. The DNA for the CDR3 is TGTGCCAGCAGCTCCTTGGACGGACTGAATTCACCCCTCCACTTT. Full variable domain (rest looked up from reference TRBV7-9 and TRBJ1-6): DTGVSQNPRHKITKRGQNVTFRCDPISEHNRLYWYRQTLGQGPEFLTYFQNEAQLEKSRLLSDRFSAERPKGSFSTLEIQRTEQGDSAMYLCASSSLDGLNSPLHFGNGTRLTVT.

The chain has TRBV19 and TRBJ2-5; weak D call: TRBD2 (5 bases). Trimming pared 1 base from V and 5 bases from J, leaving 14 bases between. Looked up from germline, CDR1 is LNHDA and CDR2 is SQIVND (reference sequence). The CDR3 length is 15 residues. The CDR3 loop is CASSIGLAGLETQYF. The DNA for the CDR3 is TGTGCCAGTAGTATAGGTCTAGCTGGATTGGAGACCCAGTACTTC.

The chain links TRBV25-1 to TRBJ1-3, with D possibly matching TRBD1 (5 bases). The V end lost 2 bases, the J end lost 1 base, and 6 bases lay between the germline ends. The V gene's germline CDR1 is MGHDK and CDR2 SYGVNS. The CDR3 spans 14 residues. The CDR3 here is CASSEQGSGNTIYF. CDR3 sequence (DNA): TGTGCCAGCAGTGAACAGGGTTCTGGAAACACCATATATTTT.

This clone was observed a few times. This chain joins TRBV4-2 and TRBJ1-6; 7 bases map to TRBD1. The germline gives CDR1 LGHNA, CDR2 YNFKEQ. The CDR3 consists of 16 residues. V was pared by 5 bases and J by 5 bases, with 9 bases of the junction left unmatched. The CDR3 DNA reads as TGTGCCAGCAGCTTGTTCGGAGGGGGCAATAATTCACCCCTCCACTTT. Translation: CASSLFGGGNNSPLHF.

This clone was observed a few times. This sequence joins TRBV30 and TRBJ1-5; D not certain. Germline V CDR1 and CDR2: GTSNPN, SVGIG (reference sequence). V lost 2 bases and J lost 3, with 5 bases in between. The CDR3 length is 12 residues. The DNA of the CDR3 is TGTGCCTGGAGTCGCCCCAATCAGCCCCAGCATTTT. Translation gives CAWSRPNQPQHF.

The chain combines TRBV5-6 with TRBJ1-2; D is possibly TRBD1 (5 bases). Germline V gene sequence: CDR1 SGHDT, CDR2 YYEEEE. V was cut by 4 bases and J by 7 bases, with 20 bases left in between. This CDR3 has 15 amino acids. The CDR3 DNA is TGTGCCAGCAGCCCGACGGGACTGCGAGTGGGTGGCTACACCTTC. Residues: CASSPTGLRVGGYTF.

This clone showed up just a few times. The chain joins TRBV9 to TRBJ2-3, with a possible D match to TRBD2 (6 bases). Germline CDR1 SGDLS, CDR2 YYNGEE. The length of the CDR3 is 17 residues. The ends were cut back, 0 bases at V and 8 bases at J, with 22 bases in the middle. CDR3 sequence reads: CASSVGVGGPPLGTQYF. The DNA of the CDR3 is TGTGCCAGCAGCGTAGGGGTGGGAGGACCCCCTTTGGGTACGCAGTATTTT.

This clone was counted a few times. The V gene is TRBV29-1, the J gene TRBJ1-1, with 7 bases that match TRBD1. Unmatched junction bases numbered 3, after V lost 8 bases and J lost 3 bases. The CDR3 loop spans 11 amino acids. CDR1 SQVTM and CDR2 ANQGSEA come from the germline V gene. CDR3: CSFQGDTEAFF. CDR3 nucleotides: TGCAGCTTCCAGGGGGACACTGAAGCTTTCTTT.

V and J are TRBV6-6 and TRBJ2-5, with TRBD2 matching over 11 bases. CDR3 length equals 14 residues. Germline trimming cut 6 bases from V and 5 bases from J; bases unmatched to any gene: 5. Germline CDR1 and CDR2: MNHNY and SVGAGI (reference sequence). The CDR3 sequence is CASSLGLAEETQYF. The CDR3 bases are TGTGCCAGCAGCCTGGGACTAGCGGAGGAGACCCAGTACTTC.

This clone was seen a handful of times. The chain is built from TRBV5-1 and TRBJ2-3; 9 bases map to TRBD1. The V segment lost 4 bases and the J segment 4 bases; nucleotides outside the gene matches: 10. This CDR3 spans 16 amino acids. CDR1 SGHRS and CDR2 YFSETQ come from the germline V gene. CDR3 region: CASSPFPGQGADTQYF. For the CDR3, the DNA is TGCGCCAGCAGCCCATTTCCGGGACAGGGCGCAGATACGCAGTATTTT.

This rearrangement joins TRBV11-3 to TRBJ1-2; D is unclear. CDR3 size: 13 residues. Trimming took off 0 bases at V and 4 bases at J, with 6 bases between the two ends. Germline CDR1 is SGHNT and CDR2 is YENEEA. The CDR3 loop is CASSLEGFYGYTF. In nucleotides, the CDR3 is TGTGCCAGCAGCTTAGAGGGGTTCTATGGCTACACCTTC.

This clone was recorded a few times. The rearrangement joins TRBV19 to TRBJ2-7; no definite D call. The germline V gene has CDR1 LNHDA and CDR2 SQIVND (reference sequence). CDR3 length: 14 residues. Trimming took 3 bases from V and 2 from J, leaving 11 bases between them. The CDR3 loop is CASSISAETYEQYF. The CDR3 DNA follows: TGTGCCAGTAGTATCTCCGCGGAGACCTACGAGCAGTACTTC.